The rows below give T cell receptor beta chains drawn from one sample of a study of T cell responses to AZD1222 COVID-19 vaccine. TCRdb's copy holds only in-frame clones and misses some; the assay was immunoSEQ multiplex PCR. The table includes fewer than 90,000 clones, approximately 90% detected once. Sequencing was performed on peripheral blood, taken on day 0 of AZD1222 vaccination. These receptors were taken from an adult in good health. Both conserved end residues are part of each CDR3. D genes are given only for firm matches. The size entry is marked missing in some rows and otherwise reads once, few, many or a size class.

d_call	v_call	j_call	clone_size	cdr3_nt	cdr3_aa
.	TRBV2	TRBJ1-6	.	TGTGCCAGCAGTGACAGGCACCGATTCCTTAATTCACCCCTCCACTTT	CASSDRHRFLNSPLHF
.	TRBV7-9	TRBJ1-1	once	TGTGCCAGCAGCTTAGTAACAGTGAACACTGAAGCTTTCTTT	CASSLVTVNTEAFF
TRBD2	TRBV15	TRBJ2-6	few	TGTGCCACCAGCGGGACTAGCGGGGGGGCCTTAGGGACCGGGGCCAACGTCCTGACTTTC	CATSGTSGGALGTGANVLTF
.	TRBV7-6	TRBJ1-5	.	TGTGCCAGCAGCGCCAGTCGTCTTAGACAGATAAATCAGCCCCAGCATTTT	CASSASRLRQINQPQHF
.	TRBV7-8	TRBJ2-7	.	TGTGCCAGCAGCTCGAGGCTGGGGAACGAGCAGTACTTC	CASSSRLGNEQYF
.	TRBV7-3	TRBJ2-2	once	TGTGCCAGCACCTCCCGAGCGGGTCCGAACACCGGGGAGCTGTTTTTT	CASTSRAGPNTGELFF
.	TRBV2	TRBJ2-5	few	TGTGCCAGCAGCCAAGAGGGCCAGTTTAAGTACTTC	CASSQEGQFKYF
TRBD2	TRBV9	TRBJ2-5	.	TGTGCCAGCAGCGTAGGGGCTAGCGGGAGTTCGGGGGAGACCCAGTACTTC	CASSVGASGSSGETQYF
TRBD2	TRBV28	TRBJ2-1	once	TGTGCCAGCAGCAGTAGCGGGAGTCCCTACAATGAGCAGTTCTTC	CASSSSGSPYNEQFF
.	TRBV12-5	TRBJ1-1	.	TGTGCTAGTGGTTTGCCTATGGCAGGTCTCACTGAAGCTTTCTTT	CASGLPMAGLTEAFF
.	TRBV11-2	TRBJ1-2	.	TGTGCCAGCAGCCCGGGACGGAACTATGGCTACACCTTC	CASSPGRNYGYTF
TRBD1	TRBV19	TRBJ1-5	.	TGTGCCAGTAGTACCCCGGGACAGGGGGGCAATCAGCCCCAGCATTTT	CASSTPGQGGNQPQHF
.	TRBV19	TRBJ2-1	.	TGTGCCAGTAGACTCAGACAGGGAGGGGACTACAATGAGCAGTTCTTC	CASRLRQGGDYNEQFF
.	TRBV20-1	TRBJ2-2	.	TGCAGTGCTAGTCGCAGAGCGAACACCGGGGAGCTGTTTTTT	CSASRRANTGELFF
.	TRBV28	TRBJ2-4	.	TGTGCCAGCAGTTCCTGGCGAATTCAGTACTTC	CASSSWRIQYF
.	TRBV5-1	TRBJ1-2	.	TGCGCCAGCAGCTTGGATGGGTTTTATGGCTACACCTTC	CASSLDGFYGYTF
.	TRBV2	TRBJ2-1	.	TGTGCCAGCAGTGAATCGGGTGGGCTTTACGAGCAGTTCTTC	CASSESGGLYEQFF